The clone carrying this T cell receptor beta chain was seen more than once but under ten times. As to time point: persistent/refractory GD, antithyroid drugs over 5 years with positive TRAb. RNA isolated from PBMCs was used to make the TCR library. The data belong to a study of regulatory T cells in long-lasting Graves disease. Looked up from germline, CDR1 is SGHRS and CDR2 is YFSETQ. The CDR3 is 15 residues long. The ends were cut back, 1 base at V and 3 bases at J, with 11 bases in the middle. Through Arm-PCR of CDR3 regions and iRepertoire HTBI primers, TCR beta libraries were built. TCRdb processed the multiplex PCR reads anew with MiXCR; each CDR3 protein has one entry. Of 390,000 or so distinct CDR3 sequences listed, roughly 23% are singletons.

The sequenced sample was peripheral blood mononuclear cells (PBMCs), obtained when the disease was refractory, from a patient treated with antithyroid drugs. The chain uses TRBV5-1 and TRBJ1-5; D possibly corresponds to TRBD1 (5 bases). This clonotype originated in a woman aged 40 to 50 with Graves disease. In DNA form, the CDR3 reads TGCGCCAGCAGCTTGAGGCAGGGCAACAATCAGCCCCAGCATTTT. Protein: CASSLRQGNNQPQHF.